Presented here are 26 T cell receptor beta chains from one specimen sequenced in a study of a mutant IDH1 vaccine in newly diagnosed glioma. Time point in this sample: baseline, week 1 (first vaccination visit). Treatment: pre-vaccination baseline after standard-of-care therapy. Method: immunoSEQ multiplex PCR; TCRdb's copy keeps in-frame clones and lacks some. The sample records some 60,000 clones, about 90% being singletons. The sequencing used PBMCs, collected from a glioma patient treated with radiotherapy, temozolomide or both. Receptors originate from a man aged 45-60 years with glioma.

The chain uses TRBV19 and TRBJ2-5; 10 positions agree with TRBD2. CDR1 and CDR2 from the germline V gene are LNHDA and SQIVND (reference sequence). The junction had 6 bases not matched to a gene; V was cut back by 3 bases and J by 5 bases. The CDR3 is 15 residues long. The CDR3 spells CASSIKRGGRETQYF. The CDR3 bases are TGTGCCAGTAGTATTAAGCGGGGGGGCCGCGAGACCCAGTACTTC.

Only one count was recorded for this clone. The chain links TRBV7-2 to TRBJ1-4, with no clear D. CDR1 and CDR2 (germline): SGHTA, FQGNSA. This CDR3 has 17 residues. Trimming removed 1 base from V and 6 bases from J, with 18 bases in between. DNA of the CDR3: TGTGCCAGCAGCTTAGATCTTATCGCAGCAATGGATGAAAAACTGTTTTTT. Its protein is CASSLDLIAAMDEKLFF.

The chain recombines TRBV7-2 with TRBJ1-4; D unclear. The CDR3 sequence is 12 residues long. The V gene lost 2 bases and the J gene lost 2 bases, with 0 bases spanning the gap. Germline V gene data show CDR1 as SGHTA and CDR2 as FQGNSA. CDR3 amino acids: CASSLTNEKLFF. For the CDR3, the DNA is TGTGCCAGCAGCTTAACTAATGAAAAACTGTTTTTT.

The chain combines TRBV5-1 with TRBJ2-1, with 11 bases that match TRBD2. This CDR3 contains 16 residues. V trimming: 3 bases; J trimming: 6 bases; junction bases outside the gene matches: 8. Germline values: CDR1 SGHRS, CDR2 YFSETQ. The CDR3 here is CASSSTGLAGGNEQFF. In nucleotides, the CDR3 is TGCGCCAGCAGCTCGACCGGCCTAGCGGGAGGCAATGAGCAGTTCTTC.

The chain recombines TRBV7-2 with TRBJ2-7; D is possibly TRBD2 (6 bases). Trimming removed 3 bases at V and 3 bases at J, with 9 bases between. CDR3 length: 13 residues. The germline V gene encodes CDR1 SGHTA and CDR2 FQGNSA. This CDR3 reads CASSFSGGYEQYF. CDR3 nucleotide sequence: TGTGCCAGCAGCTTTTCCGGGGGCTACGAGCAGTACTTC.

In its sample, this clone was seen a few times. The chain couples TRBV11-2 to TRBJ2-1, with 13 positions matching TRBD2. Germline CDR1 is SGHAT and CDR2 is FQNNGV. The CDR3 runs 15 residues. J lost 5 bases, V lost 8 bases, and 6 bases had no gene match. CDR3 in amino acids: CASRPGTSGDNEQFF. CDR3 coding DNA: TGTGCCAGCCGTCCCGGGACTAGCGGGGACAATGAGCAGTTCTTC.

This sequence joins TRBV4-1 and TRBJ1-4; a possible D gene is TRBD1 (5 bases). The CDR3 covers 17 residues. V gave up 4 bases and J gave up 5 bases, with 20 bases separating them. Germline-derived CDR1 and CDR2 are MGHRA and YSYEKL. CDR3 region: CASSPQGTGRRNEKLFF. The CDR3 DNA reads TGCGCCAGCAGCCCCCAGGGAACAGGACGCCGGAATGAAAAACTGTTTTTT.

V usage is TRBV7-3 and J usage is TRBJ1-2; 8 bases map to TRBD1. The CDR3 has 13 amino acids. V shed 5 bases, J shed 7 bases, and the junction held 6 bases outside the gene matches. In germline, CDR1 is SGHTA, CDR2 FQGTGA. CDR3 nucleotides: TGTGCCAGCAGCCCAGGGGGCAATAGTGGCTACACCTTC. This codes for CASSPGGNSGYTF.

The rearrangement joins TRBV19 to TRBJ1-1; D is ambiguous. Trimming pared 6 bases from V and 0 bases from J, leaving 14 bases between. Germline loops: CDR1 LNHDA, CDR2 SQIVND (reference sequence). CDR3 length equals 15 residues. The CDR3 loop reads CASRIWKGVNTEAFF. The CDR3 DNA is TGTGCCAGTAGGATCTGGAAGGGAGTGAACACTGAAGCTTTCTTT.

This sequence joins TRBV11-3 and TRBJ2-3, with 11 positions matching TRBD2. V lost 4 bases, J lost 3 bases, and 6 bases stayed unmatched. The length of the CDR3 is 16 residues. CDR1 is SGHNT, CDR2 YENEEA, per germline. DNA of the CDR3: TGTGCCAGCAGCTCGACGACTAGCGGGACAACAGATACGCAGTATTTT. This encodes CASSSTTSGTTDTQYF.

V gene TRBV7-8 combines with J gene TRBJ2-2, with TRBD2 as a possible D gene (5 bases). V was shortened by 2 bases and J by 1 base, with 11 bases between the two germline ends. The CDR3 totals 16 residues. Germline lookup yields CDR1 SGHVS and CDR2 FQNEAQ. The CDR3 DNA follows: TGTGCCAGCAGCTTACTGGAACGGGGGAACACCGGGGAGCTGTTTTTT. It codes for CASSLLERGNTGELFF.

CDR3 residues: CASSVRSSGGPTDTQYF. The CDR3 DNA is TGTGCCAGCAGCGTACGATCCAGCGGGGGCCCCACAGATACGCAGTATTTT. J is TRBJ2-3 and V is TRBV9; 8 bases map to TRBD2. J was trimmed by 2 bases and V by 1 base; bases with no gene match: 9. Looked up from germline, CDR1 is SGDLS and CDR2 is YYNGEE. This CDR3 is 17 amino acids long.

The genes are TRBV27 and TRBJ2-7, with D possibly being TRBD2 (6 bases). Germline V gives CDR1 MNHEY, CDR2 SMNVEV (reference sequence). CDR3 length: 13 residues. Trimming removed 8 bases at V and 5 bases at J, with 16 bases between. CDR3 bases: TGTGCCAGCGGGGGACCCGGAGGGGACGAGCAGTACTTC. Protein product: CASGGPGGDEQYF.

This chain links TRBV2 with TRBJ1-5; unclear D gene. From germline, CDR1 is SNHLY and CDR2 FYNNEI. Trimming stripped 8 bases from V and 7 bases from J, with 12 bases between. This CDR3 is 12 amino acids long. The CDR3 coding sequence is TGTGCCAGCGGGCGCGTTGGGCAGCCCCAGCATTTT. Translated: CASGRVGQPQHF.

The rearrangement uses TRBV29-1 and TRBJ1-2, with D perhaps TRBD1 (6 bases). Germline loops: CDR1 SQVTM, CDR2 ANQGSEA. The CDR3 runs to 12 residues. V lost 4 bases, J lost 8 bases, and 14 bases lay in between. CDR3 in DNA: TGCAGCGTTGGAGGGGGGGTCGACGGCTACACCTTC. This sequence encodes CSVGGGVDGYTF.

This chain links TRBV7-2 with TRBJ1-1, with D perhaps matching TRBD1 (5 bases). Trimming removed 1 base from V and 4 bases from J, with 7 bases in between. Germline V gene sequence: CDR1 SGHTA, CDR2 FQGNSA. CDR3 size: 13 residues. CDR3 loop: CASSLGGSTEAFF. CDR3 DNA: TGTGCCAGCAGCTTAGGGGGGAGCACTGAAGCTTTCTTT.

This clone has a single count. The gene calls are TRBV4-1 and TRBJ2-1; 9 nucleotides agree with TRBD2. Per germline, CDR1 MGHRA and CDR2 YSYEKL. The ends lost 7 bases at V and 5 bases at J; junction bases unmatched: 15. The CDR3 is 17 amino acids. CDR3 in amino acids: CASKGSGPSGAHNEQFF. CDR3 DNA: TGCGCCAGCAAGGGCTCGGGGCCTAGCGGGGCCCACAATGAGCAGTTCTTC.

This clone was seen just once. The rearrangement joins TRBV9 to TRBJ2-7, with 10 bases aligning to TRBD1. Germline CDR1 and CDR2: SGDLS and YYNGEE. After removal of 5 bases from V and 0 bases from J, the junction contained 5 bases not matched to a gene. The CDR3 has 15 residues. CDR3 sequence: CASSGTGALSYEQYF. CDR3 nucleotides: TGTGCCAGCAGTGGGACAGGGGCCCTCTCCTACGAGCAGTACTTC. Drawing the rest from reference TRBV9 and TRBJ2-7, the complete variable domain is DSGVTQTPKHLITATGQRVTLRCSPRSGDLSVYWYQQSLDQGLQFLIQYYNGEERAKGNILERFSAQQFPDLHSELNLSSLELGDSALYFCASSGTGALSYEQYFGPGTRLTVT.

This chain joins TRBV14 and TRBJ1-2; D is uncertain. Germline V lookup: CDR1 SGHDN, CDR2 FVKESK. The CDR3 totals 13 residues. V was clipped by 2 bases and J by 8 bases, with 12 bases between them. The CDR3 spells CASSQSQPGGYTF. CDR3 nucleotides: TGTGCCAGCAGCCAAAGCCAGCCGGGGGGCTACACCTTC.

In regard to this clone: Compared with germline, one end of the junction differs, possibly owing to a read error. The J gene is TRBJ2-2, the V gene TRBV7-7; D not certain. Germline-derived CDR1 and CDR2 are SSHAT and FNYEAQ (reference sequence). The CDR3 is made up of 14 amino acids. The CDR3 DNA is TGTGCTAGCAGCTTAGGGTTACTTGCCGGGGAGCTGTTTTTT. It codes for CASSLGLLAGELFF.

The gene calls are TRBV10-3 and TRBJ2-1, with D maybe TRBD1 (5 bases). Between the trimmed V and J ends, which lost 0 bases and 8 bases, there was a span of 8 bases. The CDR3 sequence is 13 residues long. CDR1 and CDR2 from the germline V gene are ENHRY and SYGVKD. This CDR3 is CAISESQGDEQFF. CDR3 DNA sequence: TGTGCCATCAGTGAGTCGCAGGGCGATGAGCAGTTCTTC.

The rearrangement joins TRBV5-1 to TRBJ2-1, with D tentatively TRBD2 (6 bases). Deletions cut 3 bases from V and 3 bases from J, with 16 bases between. This CDR3 has 16 residues. Per the germline V gene, CDR1 is SGHRS and CDR2 is YFSETQ. The CDR3 spells CASSSPSAGFYNEQFF. DNA for the CDR3: TGCGCCAGCAGCTCGCCTAGCGCGGGTTTCTACAATGAGCAGTTCTTC. Full variable domain (outside the CDR3, taken from reference TRBV5-1 and TRBJ2-1): KAGVTQTPRYLIKTRGQQVTLSCSPISGHRSVSWYQQTPGQGLQFLFEYFSETQRNKGNFPGRFSGRQFSNSRSEMNVSTLELGDSALYLCASSSPSAGFYNEQFFGPGTRLTVL.

This chain links TRBV19 with TRBJ2-2; a possible D gene is TRBD2 (6 bases). The germline V and J ends were trimmed by 2 bases and 7 bases, with 20 bases remaining between them. This CDR3 spans 17 amino acids. Germline loops: CDR1 LNHDA, CDR2 SQIVND (reference sequence). This chain's CDR3 is CASSISSGTRIGGELFF. For the CDR3, the DNA is TGTGCCAGTAGTATATCCTCCGGGACTCGGATAGGCGGGGAGCTGTTTTTT.

The chain employs TRBV7-2 and TRBJ1-3; the D gene is possibly TRBD1 (6 bases). The CDR3 is made up of 14 amino acids. Germline V gene lookup returns CDR1 SGHTA and CDR2 FQGNSA. Trimming removed 5 bases from V and 4 bases from J, with 12 bases in between. This chain's CDR3 is CASSPLGGGNTIYF. The DNA for the CDR3 is TGTGCCAGCAGCCCGCTCGGGGGCGGAAACACCATATATTTT.

This clone showed up just once. The V call is TRBV2, the J call TRBJ2-5, with 10 bases matching TRBD1. The CDR3 is made up of 15 amino acids. Looked up from germline, CDR1 is SNHLY and CDR2 is FYNNEI. After removal of 6 bases from V and 2 bases from J, the junction contained 6 bases not matched to a gene. This chain's CDR3 is CASSKGQGGQETQYF. The CDR3 DNA sequence: TGTGCCAGCAGCAAAGGACAGGGGGGGCAAGAGACCCAGTACTTC.

The rearrangement uses TRBV30 and TRBJ2-4, with TRBD1 matching 9 bases. The CDR3 loop spans 15 amino acids. CDR1 and CDR2 (germline): GTSNPN, SVGIG (reference sequence). J gave up 4 bases and V 4 bases, and 8 bases lay outside the gene matches. DNA of the CDR3: TGTGCCTGGACTCCCCCGGGGACAGGGAAAAACATTCAGTACTTC. Its protein product is CAWTPPGTGKNIQYF.